What follows are 22 T cell receptor beta chains derived from one specimen sequenced in a study of T cell repertoires in cytomegalovirus infection. Using its own MiXCR run on the reads, TCRdb lists one record per CDR3 protein. The sample shows around 180,000 distinct CDR3 sequences, roughly a fifth of them seen only once. Specimen: PBMCs. The origin of the receptors is a human donor in good health (CMV status not recorded). Some clones in this sample may be carry-over from other donors' samples.

The rearrangement joins TRBV7-9 to TRBJ1-2, with 7 bases matching TRBD1. CDR3 length: 16 amino acids. Trimming cost V 2 bases and J 0 bases; bases outside gene matches: 6. Germline-derived CDR1 and CDR2 are SEHNR and FQNEAQ (reference sequence). The CDR3 sequence: CASSLSGTEANYGYTF. CDR3 nucleotides: TGTGCCAGCAGCTTATCCGGGACAGAAGCTAACTATGGCTACACCTTC.

There are a few counts of this clonotype. CDR3 DNA: TGCGCCAGCAGCCTGACCACTAGCGGGAGTATCCACGAGCAGTACTTC. As protein: CASSLTTSGSIHEQYF. The chain employs TRBV4-1 and TRBJ2-7, with 11 bases that match TRBD2. Germline loops: CDR1 MGHRA, CDR2 YSYEKL. With 4 bases clipped from V and 5 bases from J, the junction kept 10 bases outside the gene matches. The CDR3 runs to 16 residues.

The V call is TRBV24-1, the J call TRBJ2-1; maybe TRBD2 (5 bases). The CDR3 consists of 16 residues. Looked up from germline, CDR1 is KGHDR and CDR2 is SFDVKD. The V gene lost 4 bases and the J gene lost 0 bases, with 12 bases spanning the gap. CDR3 region: CATSDGAVNSYNEQFF. Written as DNA, the CDR3 is TGTGCCACCAGTGACGGAGCGGTTAACTCCTACAATGAGCAGTTCTTC.

This clonotype occurred many times. The chain joins TRBV6-2 or TRBV6-3 to TRBJ1-5, with D tentatively TRBD1 (6 bases). Per the germline V gene, CDR1 is MNHEY and CDR2 is SVGEGT. Trimming cost V 7 bases and J 2 bases, with 15 bases left between them. The CDR3 runs to 15 residues. CDR3 in DNA: TGTGCCAGCACCGCAGACAGGAACCGCAATCAGCCCCAGCATTTT. Amino acid sequence: CASTADRNRNQPQHF.

This clonotype was seen ten or more times. V is TRBV4-2 and J is TRBJ2-7; TRBD2 agrees at 8 bases. CDR1 LGHNA and CDR2 YNFKEQ come from the germline V gene. V lost 4 bases, J lost 2 bases, and 4 bases stayed unmatched. The CDR3 spans 14 residues. The chain's CDR3 is CASSPLAGPYEQYF. CDR3 nucleotides: TGTGCCAGCAGCCCTTTAGCGGGACCCTACGAGCAGTACTTC.

The chain combines TRBV30 with TRBJ2-7; no reliable D call. Trimming took 3 bases from V and 3 from J, leaving 9 bases between them. CDR1 GTSNPN and CDR2 SVGIG come from the germline V gene (reference sequence). This CDR3 is 12 amino acids long. CDR3 region: CAWSRQVYEQYF. Written as DNA, the CDR3 is TGTGCCTGGAGCAGACAAGTCTACGAGCAGTACTTC.

The V and J genes are TRBV7-6 and TRBJ2-3; unclear D gene. The CDR3 spans 15 residues. Germline-derived CDR1 and CDR2 are SGHVS and FNYEAQ. Trimming stripped 2 bases from V and 0 bases from J, with 9 bases between. CDR3 nucleotides: TGTGCCAGCAGCTTATCACCCCCTAGCACAGATACGCAGTATTTT. This sequence encodes CASSLSPPSTDTQYF.

About this clonotype itself: A much larger clone differs by one base, so this may be a read error. The V and J genes are TRBV15 and TRBJ2-5, with D possibly being TRBD2 (5 bases). The V end lost 4 bases, the J end lost 3 bases, and 12 bases lay between the germline ends. The germline CDR1 and CDR2 sequences are LNHNV and YYDKDF (reference sequence). The CDR3 extends over 14 amino acids. The CDR3 is CATSTRGSEETQYF. CDR3 DNA sequence: TGTGCCACCAGCACCCGAGGGAGTGAAGAGACCCAGTACTTC.

In this sample, this clonotype turned up a few times. The chain combines TRBV28 with TRBJ2-3; D is uncertain. Trimming stripped 1 base from V and 0 bases from J, with 14 bases between. The CDR3 is made up of 17 amino acids. Germline loops: CDR1 MDHEN, CDR2 SYDVKM. CDR3 loop: CASSLFSGHLSTDTQYF. In DNA form, the CDR3 reads TGTGCCAGCAGTTTATTTTCAGGCCATCTAAGCACAGATACGCAGTATTTT.

In this sample, this clonotype turned up a few times. The chain couples TRBV5-6 to TRBJ1-2; 7 bases align to TRBD1. Germline CDR1 SGHDT, CDR2 YYEEEE. Germline trimming cut 3 bases from V and 6 bases from J; bases unmatched to any gene: 8. This CDR3 comprises 14 residues. As DNA, the CDR3 is TGTGCCAGCAGCTACGGGCAGGGGGGGGATGGCTACACCTTC. The encoded protein is CASSYGQGGDGYTF.

This clonotype was counted only a few times. The chain uses TRBV12-3 or TRBV12-4 and TRBJ2-7; TRBD1 is a possible D gene (5 bases). V was shortened by 3 bases and J by 6 bases, with 18 bases between the two germline ends. The CDR3 consists of 15 residues. This CDR3 reads CASSLSQGLSSEQYF. CDR3 DNA sequence: TGTGCCAGCAGTTTGTCGCAGGGTTTATCTAGCGAGCAGTACTTC.

The chain joins TRBV14 to TRBJ2-6, with TRBD1 matching over 8 bases. V gave up 1 base and J gave up 0 bases; unmatched junction bases: 5. Per germline, CDR1 SGHDN and CDR2 FVKESK. The length of the CDR3 is 18 residues. CDR3 in amino acids: CASSQVPGQASGANVLTF. Here the CDR3 DNA reads TGTGCCAGCAGCCAAGTCCCGGGACAGGCCTCTGGGGCCAACGTCCTGACTTTC.

The J gene is TRBJ2-3, the V gene TRBV20-1; D not certain. Looked up from germline, CDR1 is DFQATT and CDR2 is SNEGSKA (reference sequence). This CDR3 has 14 residues. Trimming took off 0 bases at V and 1 base at J, with 8 bases between the two ends. DNA of the CDR3: TGCAGTGCTAGAGACGGTCCCGGCACAGATACGCAGTATTTT. Amino acids: CSARDGPGTDTQYF.

In its sample, this clonotype was seen many times. The chain uses TRBV7-2 and TRBJ2-5, with TRBD2 matching 12 bases. The V segment lost 6 bases and the J segment 9 bases; nucleotides outside the gene matches: 5. The V gene's germline CDR1 is SGHTA and CDR2 FQGNSA. This CDR3 spans 13 amino acids. The CDR3 is CASRSLAGGPQYF. The CDR3 DNA reads as TGTGCCAGCAGATCTCTAGCGGGGGGGCCCCAGTACTTC.

The chain carries TRBV11-2 and TRBJ1-4; possibly TRBD1 for D (6 bases). The CDR3 is 16 amino acids. Between the trimmed V and J ends, which lost 0 bases and 1 base, there was a span of 9 bases. Germline V gives CDR1 SGHAT, CDR2 FQNNGV. The CDR3 sequence is CASSLDPRGTNEKLFF. The DNA of the CDR3 is TGTGCCAGCAGCTTAGATCCCAGGGGAACTAATGAAAAACTGTTTTTT. The variable domain in full, with the rest retrieved from reference TRBV11-2 and TRBJ1-4, is EAGVAQSPRYKIIEKRQSVAFWCNPISGHATLYWYQQILGQGPKLLIQFQNNGVVDDSQLPKDRFSAERLKGVDSTLKIQPAKLEDSAVYLCASSLDPRGTNEKLFFGSGTQLSVL.

The chain uses TRBV9 and TRBJ2-3, with 10 bases identical to TRBD2. J lost 1 base, V lost 2 bases, and 4 bases had no gene match. The CDR3 has 16 residues. Germline-derived CDR1 and CDR2 are SGDLS and YYNGEE. The CDR3 protein is CASSVVGTSGTDTQYF. CDR3 DNA sequence: TGTGCCAGCAGCGTGGTCGGGACTAGCGGCACAGATACGCAGTATTTT.

The chain joins TRBV20-1 to TRBJ2-7; D possibly corresponds to TRBD1 (7 bases). Per the germline V gene, CDR1 is DFQATT and CDR2 is SNEGSKA (reference sequence). The CDR3 totals 14 residues. V dropped 5 bases and J dropped 7 bases, with 21 bases sitting between them. The CDR3 protein is CSASPRRGLWEQYF. The CDR3 DNA reads as TGCAGTGCTTCTCCCAGGAGGGGGCTGTGGGAGCAGTACTTC.

This clonotype occurred many times. This CDR3 is CASSVLAGGWETQYF. For the CDR3, the DNA is TGTGCCAGCAGCGTTCTAGCGGGAGGTTGGGAGACCCAGTACTTC. The genes are TRBV7-2 and TRBJ2-5; TRBD2 matches 11 bases. After removal of 5 bases from V and 5 bases from J, the junction contained 7 bases not matched to a gene. Germline V gene sequence: CDR1 SGHTA, CDR2 FQGNSA. This CDR3 spans 15 amino acids.

This clonotype was observed a few times. This chain connects TRBV3-1 to TRBJ2-2; 12 nucleotides align to TRBD2. There are 16 residues in the CDR3. Trimming removed 4 bases from V and 5 bases from J; junction bases left unmatched: 5. CDR1 LGHDT and CDR2 YNNKEL come from the germline V gene (reference sequence). The CDR3 sequence: CASSPSSGRGTGELFF. DNA of the CDR3: TGTGCCAGCAGCCCATCTAGCGGGAGGGGAACCGGGGAGCTGTTTTTT.

This clonotype was recorded many times. The chain couples TRBV14 to TRBJ2-1, with D unresolved. Trimming removed 4 bases at V and 3 bases at J, with 13 bases between. There are 15 residues in the CDR3. Germline values: CDR1 SGHDN, CDR2 FVKESK. CDR3 bases: TGTGCCAGCAGCCCCCTGCCGCGGAACTACAATGAGCAGTTCTTC. This translates into CASSPLPRNYNEQFF.

At least ten counts were recorded for this clonotype. The CDR3 nucleotides are TGTGCCAGCAGTTACTCACCGGGGACTAGCGACTACGAGCAGTACTTC. Translation gives CASSYSPGTSDYEQYF. The chain recombines TRBV6-2 or TRBV6-3 with TRBJ2-7, with 10 bases aligning to TRBD2. Germline-derived CDR1 and CDR2 are MNHEY and SVGEGT. V lost 0 bases, J lost 3 bases, and 5 bases stayed unmatched. The CDR3 loop spans 16 amino acids.

In this sample, this clonotype turned up once. Its ends do not fully match the called genes, so a read error is possible. V gene TRBV12-3 or TRBV12-4 combines with J gene TRBJ1-1; no definite D call. The CDR3 contains 12 residues. The CDR3 loop reads CASSTVNTEALF. CDR3 in DNA: TGTGCCAGCAGCACAGTGAACACTGAAGCTCTCTTT.